Following are 10 T cell receptor beta chains from one sample sequenced in a study of blood T cell repertoires in COVID-19. This table comes from immunoSEQ multiplex PCR, and its TCRdb copy is limited to in-frame clones, with some not included. This sample has about 84,000 clones; 86% occur once, and the top ten carry 0.95% to 1.5%. Input material: peripheral blood. These receptor sequences come from a man older than 75 with active or convalescent COVID-19.

The CDR3 nucleotides read TGTGCCAGCAGCCAAGAGCAGCGGGACACCGCCTCCTACGAGCAGTACTTC. Amino acid sequence: CASSQEQRDTASYEQYF. This chain links TRBV4-2 with TRBJ2-7; D perhaps matches TRBD2 (7 bases). The V end was cut by 0 bases, the J end by 0 bases, with 15 bases between. The CDR3 runs to 17 residues. Looked up from germline, CDR1 is LGHNA and CDR2 is YNFKEQ.

This sequence joins TRBV4-1 and TRBJ2-1, with TRBD2 matching over 10 bases. Per the germline V gene, CDR1 is MGHRA and CDR2 is YSYEKL. The CDR3 has 18 residues. The J segment lost 7 bases and the V segment lost 5 bases, leaving 17 bases of the junction unmatched. CDR3 sequence (DNA): TGCGCCAGCAGCAAAAAGCTCCTTTCTAGCGGGAGTCTAAATGAGCAGTTCTTC. It yields the protein CASSKKLLSSGSLNEQFF.

The chain combines TRBV10-3 with TRBJ2-1; 12 bases match TRBD2. V gave up 6 bases and J gave up 9 bases; unmatched junction bases: 6. CDR1 and CDR2 (germline): ENHRY, SYGVKD. The CDR3 is 14 amino acids. The CDR3 loop is CAIRTSGSSSEQFF. In DNA form, the CDR3 reads TGTGCCATCAGGACTAGCGGGAGTTCCAGTGAGCAGTTCTTC.

This clone has only a few counts. The chain employs TRBV11-2 and TRBJ1-2; 7 nucleotides agree with TRBD1. Germline V gene sequence: CDR1 SGHAT, CDR2 FQNNGV. V lost 4 bases and J lost 5; bases outside the gene matches: 7. CDR3 size: 14 residues. The CDR3 is CASSSGQAQYGYTF. CDR3 in DNA: TGTGCCAGCAGCTCAGGACAGGCGCAGTATGGCTACACCTTC.

This sequence joins TRBV28 and TRBJ1-2; 7 bases match TRBD1. The germline V gene encodes CDR1 MDHEN and CDR2 SYDVKM. With V trimmed by 8 bases and J by 5 bases, 11 bases remained unmatched. The length of the CDR3 is 14 residues. CDR3 nucleotides: TGTGCCAGCGCTGTGCCCGGGACAGCTTATGGCTACACCTTC. This codes for CASAVPGTAYGYTF.

The V call is TRBV7-9, the J call TRBJ2-6; D ambiguous. V was shortened by 1 base and J by 0 bases, with 4 bases between the two germline ends. Germline lookup yields CDR1 SEHNR and CDR2 FQNEAQ (reference sequence). The CDR3 totals 15 residues. This chain's CDR3 is CASSLGLSGANVLTF. In DNA, the CDR3 is TGTGCCAGCAGCTTAGGGCTCTCTGGGGCCAACGTCCTGACTTTC. The variable domain in full, completed from reference TRBV7-9 and TRBJ2-6, reads DTGVSQNPRHKITKRGQNVTFRCDPISEHNRLYWYRQTLGQGPEFLTYFQNEAQLEKSRLLSDRFSAERPKGSFSTLEIQRTEQGDSAMYLCASSLGLSGANVLTFGAGSRLTVL.

Only a few counts were recorded for this clone. This chain joins TRBV7-8 and TRBJ1-6; 8 nucleotides match TRBD1. CDR1 and CDR2 from the germline V gene are SGHVS and FQNEAQ. There are 15 residues in the CDR3. Losses at the gene ends were 4 bases for V and 10 bases for J; bases not matched to a gene: 9. DNA of the CDR3: TGTGCCAGCAGCTCCCGAGGGACAGGACGATCACCCCTCCACTTT. It specifies CASSSRGTGRSPLHF.

CDR3 protein: CASSARTGDGYEQYF. The CDR3 nucleotides read TGTGCCAGCAGTGCCCGGACAGGGGACGGGTACGAGCAGTACTTC. The chain is built from TRBV2 and TRBJ2-7, with 9 bases aligning to TRBD1. The CDR3 has 15 residues. The germline V gene encodes CDR1 SNHLY and CDR2 FYNNEI. The V segment lost 4 bases and the J segment 4 bases; nucleotides outside the gene matches: 8.

The chain employs TRBV6-5 and TRBJ2-2; tentative D call: TRBD1 (6 bases). The CDR3 loop spans 15 amino acids. Trimming stripped 6 bases from V and 6 bases from J, with 17 bases between. CDR1 and CDR2 (germline): MNHEY, SVGAGI. This CDR3 reads CASSRDSSGAGELFF. DNA of the CDR3: TGTGCCAGCAGCCGCGATTCGTCAGGGGCCGGGGAGCTGTTTTTT.

This chain uses TRBV7-3 with TRBJ1-1, with a tentative D call TRBD1 (5 bases). This CDR3 is built from 13 residues. Deletions cut 5 bases from V and 1 base from J, with 8 bases between. Germline-derived CDR1 and CDR2 are SGHTA and FQGTGA. The CDR3 here is CASSQGQNTEAFF. CDR3 sequence (DNA): TGTGCCAGCAGCCAGGGCCAGAACACTGAAGCTTTCTTT.